These T cell receptor beta chains were read from a single sample in a study of OX40 agonist ivuxolimab in advanced cancers. Data came from immunoSEQ multiplex PCR; TCRdb stores just in-frame clones and leaves some out. The sample holds 55,000 to 85,000 clones, 90% to 95% seen once. This specimen was CD4+ or CD8+ T cells sorted from blood, taken in a trial of the OX40 agonist ivuxolimab. Source of these receptors: an adult with an advanced solid tumor such as melanoma, head and neck, liver or kidney cancer. Both conserved end residues are part of each CDR3. The order of the fields is CDR3 protein, clone size, V gene, J gene. Where a row states a size, it is once, few, many or the class of an expanded clone; other rows omit it.

CASSSAGLTDYEQYF	NA	TRBV7-6	NA
CASSRPGTGYNQPQHF	NA	TRBV18	TRBJ1-5
CASSVSYEQYF	once	TRBV25-1	TRBJ2-7
CASSLQYGYTF	NA	TRBV7-9	TRBJ1-2
CAPGWGGPTVYSNQPQHF	NA	TRBV7-3	TRBJ1-5
CASSKVSVSYNSPLHF	NA	TRBV21-1	TRBJ1-6
CASSLSENTEAFF	NA	TRBV5-1	TRBJ1-1
CASSWTSGEQYF	NA	TRBV5-1	TRBJ2-7
CASNPANTEAFF	once	TRBV5-1	TRBJ1-1
CASSYSTSGGAEQYF	few	TRBV6-5	TRBJ2-7
CASRGRDGYEQYF	NA	TRBV2	TRBJ2-7
CASSDVTSFNEQFF	NA	TRBV2	TRBJ2-1
CASSAPGQGAGGELFF	NA	TRBV9	TRBJ2-2
CASSYSGRNEQFF	once	TRBV6-6	TRBJ2-1
CASSVKISAAYNEQFF	NA	TRBV9	TRBJ2-1
CSVEGLPGVNTEAFF	NA	TRBV29-1	TRBJ1-1
CASSFRDSPKVLYNEQFF	NA	TRBV28	TRBJ2-1
CASSQAGNEQFF	NA	TRBV5-1	TRBJ2-1
CASSLSIAGNTEAFF	once	TRBV27	TRBJ1-1
CASSKEAGVGNGYTF	NA	TRBV21-1	TRBJ1-2
CASISGQAIGNYGYTF	once	TRBV11-2	TRBJ1-2
CASWGRGEQFF	NA	TRBV5-4	TRBJ2-1
CAISEGGGLQETQYF	NA	TRBV10-3	TRBJ2-5
CASKFGTEAFF	NA	TRBV19	TRBJ1-1
CASSLGPDYEQYF	NA	TRBV11-3	TRBJ2-7
CASSTGGPEAFF	NA	TRBV13	TRBJ1-1
CASRRSNTEAFF	few	TRBV14	TRBJ1-1
CASSTGLAGVMFSYEQYF	once	TRBV7-8	TRBJ2-7
CASSQVNARAPSYEQYF	few	TRBV4-2	TRBJ2-7
CASSAYRELTEAFF	once	TRBV9	TRBJ1-1
CATSRDRGYNQPQHF	NA	TRBV15	TRBJ1-5
CSSRPLRDHYGYTF	NA	TRBV29-1	TRBJ1-2
CASSLVVSGGVLYEQYF	NA	TRBV11-2	TRBJ2-7
CASSLHDRAEAFF	NA	TRBV5-1	TRBJ1-1
CASSIERGQETQYF	NA	TRBV7-6	TRBJ2-5
CASSLTSGGVTDTQYF	NA	TRBV18	TRBJ2-3
CASSYLPQDGPFYEQYF	NA	TRBV27	TRBJ2-7
CASEYSTEAFF	NA	TRBV7-9	TRBJ1-1
CSASDTGGYTF	NA	TRBV20-1	TRBJ1-2
CSVGGGTNAFF	NA	TRBV29-1	TRBJ1-1
CASSFSPAGFYGYTF	NA	TRBV11-2	TRBJ1-2
CASSPLAGEHQETQYF	NA	TRBV27	TRBJ2-5
CASSRPDRGQYEQYF	once	TRBV7-9	TRBJ2-7
CASSLLGDGYTF	NA	TRBV5-6	TRBJ1-2
CASSTRTDYPNYGYTF	NA	TRBV19	TRBJ1-2
CASSPGQGVTYEQYF	NA	TRBV7-7	TRBJ2-7
CASGLGHPYEQYF	NA	TRBV12-5	TRBJ2-7
CASSPSTGRLYYEQYF	NA	TRBV27	TRBJ2-7
CASVGTGTFYEQYF	NA	TRBV6-1	TRBJ2-7
CASSSNSYEQYF	once	TRBV7-8	TRBJ2-7
CASSVGARQGGTYEQYF	NA	TRBV9	TRBJ2-7
CASSLMEGSPYEQYF	NA	TRBV27	TRBJ2-7
CASSLAGEQFF	NA	TRBV5-1	TRBJ2-1